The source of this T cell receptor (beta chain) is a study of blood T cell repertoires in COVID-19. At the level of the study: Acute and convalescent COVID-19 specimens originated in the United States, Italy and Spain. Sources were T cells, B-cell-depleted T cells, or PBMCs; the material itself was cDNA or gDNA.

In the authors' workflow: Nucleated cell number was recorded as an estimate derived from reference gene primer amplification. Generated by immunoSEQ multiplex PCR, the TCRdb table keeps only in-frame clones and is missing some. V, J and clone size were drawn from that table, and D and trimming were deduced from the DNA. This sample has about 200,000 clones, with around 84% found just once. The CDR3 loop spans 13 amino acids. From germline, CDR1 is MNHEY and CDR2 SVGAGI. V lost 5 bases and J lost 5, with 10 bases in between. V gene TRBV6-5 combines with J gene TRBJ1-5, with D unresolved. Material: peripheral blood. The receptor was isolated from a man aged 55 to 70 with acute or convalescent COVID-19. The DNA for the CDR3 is TGTGCCAGCAGTCTCGAAGAGTATCAGCCCCAGCATTTT. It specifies CASSLEEYQPQHF.